This T cell receptor beta chain was found in a study of cytomegalovirus exposure and HLA in healthy donors (dated by TCRdb to between 2016 and 2019). With respect to the entire study: An earlier analysis of 587 of the donors reported over 250 Gb of sequence data and some 110 million unique TCR beta sequences obtained from 180 million or so T cells. Genome-wide SNP genotypes for about 60% of the roughly 670 donors were used in a later genetic analysis, which treated that subset as a discovery cohort. HLA typing included class I and class II loci at four-digit resolution. In an earlier analysis of roughly 580 of the donors, high-throughput TCR beta sequencing was used to judge whether each TCR beta V gene segment behaved as functional or pseudogenic. Besides the first cohort of around 670 subjects, a separate validation cohort made up of 120 different subjects was used. In a later analysis, previously published TCR beta repertoires from roughly 710 donors were re-analyzed and high-resolution HLA genotyping was added so that TCR occurrence patterns could be studied. In the later analysis, no new phenotypic data were used to find candidate immune exposures; instead, reliance was placed on TCR beta sequences and their occurrence across donors. Among roughly 400 genotyped donors of the cohort, an average of approximately 240,000 unique TCR beta nucleotide sequences was sequenced per donor, of which about 18% were non-productive. To predict cytomegalovirus infection status, the study brought together high-throughput TCR immunosequencing, statistical association of individual TCRs with disease status, and machine learning. Among the roughly 390 genotyped donors, approximately 76% belonged to the genetic ancestry cluster associated with self-reported Caucasian donors. Roughly 5 DR-DQ haplotypes were treated as single units for association and clustering because of strong linkage in the cohort. All discovery cohort repertoires had been generated on a single sequencing platform. Typing coverage varied by locus: about 629-630 donors for A, B, C, DRB1 and DQB1; roughly 500 for DQA1; more than 600 for DPA1; more than 450 for DPB1. An early release that covered fewer than 750 HLA-typed donors contained about 290 gigabases of sequencing data and tens of millions of unique TCR sequences. The T cell repertoires of 666 subjects were profiled by immunosequencing and related to cytomegalovirus serostatus. Donor age, sex, ethnicity and CMV serostatus were collected together with the repertoire data. The study aimed to test whether signatures of past pathogen exposure could be identified by cataloging public T cell receptors.

The CDR3 numbers 15 residues from cysteine through phenylalanine. Only the CDR3 DNA stays, 45 bases, in frame from base 1. From a lookup of the germline V gene, CDR1 and CDR2 are MDHEN and SYDVKM. V and J lose 9 bases and 0 bases, and a span of 18 bases separates them. Comment on this clone: The clone's antigen remains unknown. Base quality data are lacking; no much larger clone is found one base away.

The cohort consisted of more than 650 healthy bone marrow donors. Cohort members were all nominally healthy when sampled, although unrecorded immune exposures were likely present. The donor tested CMV seronegative and was one of the 352 seronegative cohort members. A peripheral blood sample was provided by each donor, and peripheral blood mononuclear cells were used for TCR beta sequencing. The Qiagen DNeasy Blood Extraction Kit was used to extract genomic DNA from the blood cell samples. The library was generated by the immunoSEQ multiplex PCR assay. For the multiplex PCR, a mixture combining 60 forward primers for TCR Vbeta segments and 13 reverse primers for TCR Jbeta segments was used. The CDR3 region of rearranged TCR beta genes was amplified from genomic DNA by a multiplex PCR assay. The Illumina HiSeq System was used to sequence the amplified TCR beta libraries as 87-base-pair reads. Per the original workflow: In a later analysis, about 80 million unique TCR beta chains were counted across the roughly 610 repertoires, and around 10 million of these chains were shared by at least two donors. Raw reads were error-corrected and collapsed into unique sequences with a nearest-neighbor algorithm that merged closely related sequences to remove PCR and sequencing errors. V, D and J gene segments were assigned by aligning CDR3 sequences to IMGT reference sequences. For a sequence to be retained, a match of at least six nucleotides was required to both a V gene segment and a J gene segment. A rearrangement counted as productive if the CDR3 had no stop codons and remained in frame with V and J, and every other rearrangement counted as non-productive. CDR3 was defined according to IMGT convention as the region running from the second conserved V-encoded cysteine to the conserved J-encoded phenylalanine. The earlier analysis of 500 to 600 of the donors excluded sequences that lacked an unambiguous match to a single V gene segment. In an earlier analysis of approximately 550 of the donors, V segments were called functional above 56.7% productive rearrangements and were called segregating when the between-donor standard deviation exceeded 5%. A statistical classification framework was built for diagnosing cytomegalovirus status from the catalog of TCR beta chain sequences. V and J gene assignment, in a later analysis, came from comparing TCR nucleotide sequences with IMGT/GENE-DB human TR gene sequences. In a later analysis, CDR3 sequences and most-parsimonious VDJ recombination scenarios were assigned using the TCRdist pipeline. In a later analysis, each TCR beta chain was defined by its CDR3 amino acid sequence together with its V-gene family, and reads lacking a unique V-gene family were excluded. As a way to deal with suspected cross-contamination and a sequencing artifact, a later analysis dropped approximately 590 nucleotide sequences that were highly shared and had low generation probability. In a later analysis, a clonal expansion index was calculated for each public chain from normalized within-repertoire ranks of inferred template counts. Generation probabilities in a later analysis came from a VDJ recombination model fitted to out-of-frame rearrangements, and those results were checked against IGoR. In a later analysis, TCR-TCR, TCR-HLA and TCR-CMV co-occurrence was scored with hypergeometric tests, and a repertoire-size bias correction was applied to TCR pairs. A later analysis estimated false discovery rates by permuting HLA or CMV assignments 20 times. A later analysis grouped co-occurring TCRs with DBSCAN, adding TCRdist sequence similarity when clustering within HLA-allele-positive subsets. For co-occurrence clustering, repertoires with fewer than 30,000 or more than 120,000 public chains were excluded, along with five or six repertoires with anomalous nucleotide sharing. TCRdb carries this immuneACCESS record with in-frame sequences only. Its versions omit some clonotypes, under half of them owing to an unresolved V gene in the studies checked, with the rest unexplained. V and J calls and clone size come straight from that table; D and trimming were deduced from the DNA. This sample lists fewer than 200,000 clones; approximately 78% were detected once. In total, the top ten clones hold about 1.5% of the sample.

Paper-wide results and their limitations: In a later genetic analysis, fewer N-insertions in productive TCRs were reported among donors in an Asian-associated ancestry cluster than the roughly 700-donor mean. The classifier was reported to diagnose cytomegalovirus status with high specificity and sensitivity in both the original cohort and the validation cohort. A later analysis associated 17,000 or so TCR beta sequences with specific HLA alleles at a false discovery rate of 0.05. Three of the identified cytomegalovirus-associated TCR beta chains were confirmed in vitro to be specific for cytomegalovirus antigens. Presence/absence analyses assumed roughly uniform sequencing depth across donors, an assumption that may not hold. Across donors, most TCR sequences were observed very rarely, whereas some public TCRs were present in many individuals. According to the authors, the approach could potentially be generalized to other disease states and immunological phenotypes. In this cohort, only TCR beta chains were sequenced, and detectable features were limited by the absence of alpha or paired-chain data. A total of 150 or so TCR beta chains were listed by the study as associated with cytomegalovirus. A later analysis reported that several top co-occurrence clusters appeared linked to parvovirus B19, influenza, CMV and Epstein-Barr virus. Some IMGT-functional V segments, including TRBV6-2 and TRBV6-3, could not be told apart with the 87-base-pair reads, so those segments were excluded. HLA typing was unavailable for some donors at each locus, so association tests used only the typed subset. In a later analysis, the rate of TCR association differed among HLA loci, with DRB1 alleles having the most associated TCRs and HLA-C alleles having the fewest. A further reported finding was that TCR beta sequences accurately predicted the HLA-A and HLA-B alleles for most subjects in the first cohort. A group of highly shared sequence variants was considered likely to be a technical artifact of the sequencing pipeline. Assigning TCR associations to individual alleles was difficult when HLA alleles, especially DR and DQ, strongly co-occurred. Correlated functional status among segregating V segments might be attributable to linkage disequilibrium, but an unknown experimental factor could not be ruled out. Because counts were too low, some 16 rarely observed V segments, including chromosome 9 orphons, were excluded from the earlier analysis of 587 of the donors. A later analysis found that HLA-associated TCR beta chains were more clonally expanded and had lower generation probabilities than equally common non-associated chains. In an earlier analysis of around 500 of the donors, most TCR beta V segments appeared in productive rearrangements about 87% or about 30% of the time, broadly matching IMGT annotations. A later genetic analysis associated a missense DCLRE1C variant with V-gene and J-gene trimming of TCR beta chains, and an independent cohort replicated the association. Most CMV-associated TCR beta chains appeared to be HLA-restricted in a later analysis, and the HLA associations seemed to be driven largely by CMV exposure. Immune exposure information for the cohort was limited to CMV serostatus.

Material: PBMCs. The clonotype was recovered from a woman between 18 and 30 years old in good health and CMV-seronegative. The V and J segments used are TRBV28 and TRBJ2-7; possibly the D gene is TRBD2, per 6 matching bases. The CDR3 in this case is CASESGPQSSYEQYF. Read as DNA, the sequence is TGTGCCAGTGAGAGCGGGCCTCAGAGCTCCTACGAGCAGTACTTC.